The rows below give T cell receptor beta chains drawn from one sample of a study of technical replicates of blood from several donors. TCRdb's copy holds only in-frame clones and misses some; the assay was immunoSEQ multiplex PCR. This table has tens of thousands of clones, over 85% appearing once. Input material: T cells isolated from PBMCs. These receptors were collected from a human donor in good health. CDR3s include the opening cysteine and the closing phenylalanine or tryptophan. Each record gives: V gene, D gene, clone size, J gene, CDR3 DNA, CDR3 protein. D genes are given only for firm matches. Only some rows state a clone size, as once, few, many or a class for expanded clones.

v_call: TRBV10-3; d_call: TRBD2; clone_size: -; j_call: TRBJ2-1; cdr3_nt: TGTGCCACTAGTTCGGTAGCGGGAGGGCCTGACTCCGATGAGCAGTTCTTC; cdr3_aa: CATSSVAGGPDSDEQFF
v_call: TRBV27; d_call: -; clone_size: -; j_call: TRBJ1-1; cdr3_nt: TGTGCCAGCAGGTATACACTGAACACTGAAGCTTTCTTT; cdr3_aa: CASRYTLNTEAFF
v_call: TRBV28; d_call: TRBD1; clone_size: -; j_call: TRBJ2-7; cdr3_nt: TGTGCCAGCAGCTTGACAGGGGCCGGAAGCTCCTACGAGCAGTACTTC; cdr3_aa: CASSLTGAGSSYEQYF
v_call: TRBV4-1; d_call: TRBD2; clone_size: -; j_call: TRBJ2-7; cdr3_nt: TGCGCCAGCAGCCAAGGGATTCTTAGGGCGGGAGTGGGCCCCTACGAGCAGTACTTC; cdr3_aa: CASSQGILRAGVGPYEQYF
v_call: TRBV10-1; d_call: -; clone_size: -; j_call: TRBJ2-1; cdr3_nt: TGCGCCATCTATCCCTACAATGAGCAGTTCTTC; cdr3_aa: CAIYPYNEQFF
v_call: TRBV2; d_call: TRBD2; clone_size: -; j_call: TRBJ2-3; cdr3_nt: TGTGCCAGCAGTGAAAGCGGGGAAATGGCAGATACGCAGTATTTT; cdr3_aa: CASSESGEMADTQYF
v_call: TRBV7-2; d_call: TRBD1; clone_size: once; j_call: TRBJ1-6; cdr3_nt: TGTGCCAGCAGCTTACCCCCGACAGGGCATTCACCCCTCCACTTT; cdr3_aa: CASSLPPTGHSPLHF
v_call: TRBV29-1; d_call: TRBD1; clone_size: once; j_call: TRBJ1-4; cdr3_nt: TGCAGCGTTGAAGATCTTCCAGGGGGTGGGGCGACTAATGAAAAACTGTTTTTT; cdr3_aa: CSVEDLPGGGATNEKLFF
v_call: TRBV6-5; d_call: -; clone_size: once; j_call: TRBJ2-1; cdr3_nt: TGTGCCAGCAGTTACGATCAGGGTAACCACAATGAGCAGTTCTTC; cdr3_aa: CASSYDQGNHNEQFF
v_call: TRBV7-3; d_call: TRBD1; clone_size: -; j_call: TRBJ2-2; cdr3_nt: TGTGCCAGCAGCGCCAGCCCGGGACAGACAACGAACACCGGGGAGCTGTTTTTT; cdr3_aa: CASSASPGQTTNTGELFF
v_call: TRBV5-4; d_call: TRBD2; clone_size: -; j_call: TRBJ2-1; cdr3_nt: TGTGCCAGCAGCTCTGGACTAGCGGGCTCCTACAATGAGCAGTTCTTC; cdr3_aa: CASSSGLAGSYNEQFF
v_call: TRBV28; d_call: TRBD1; clone_size: -; j_call: TRBJ2-7; cdr3_nt: TGTGCCAGCAGCCCGGGACAGGGATGGTACGAGCAGTACTTC; cdr3_aa: CASSPGQGWYEQYF
v_call: TRBV7-9; d_call: TRBD1; clone_size: -; j_call: TRBJ1-4; cdr3_nt: TGTGCCAGCAGCTCGGGACAGGCTAATGAAAAACTGTTTTTT; cdr3_aa: CASSSGQANEKLFF
v_call: TRBV7-9; d_call: -; clone_size: -; j_call: TRBJ1-2; cdr3_nt: TGTGCCAGCAGCCCCGGCCAGGCTGCTAACTATGGCTACACCTTC; cdr3_aa: CASSPGQAANYGYTF
v_call: TRBV9; d_call: TRBD1; clone_size: once; j_call: TRBJ1-3; cdr3_nt: TGTGCCAGCAGCGTAGGATCCCAGGGACAGCGCTCTGGAAACACCATATATTTT; cdr3_aa: CASSVGSQGQRSGNTIYF
v_call: TRBV5-1; d_call: -; clone_size: -; j_call: TRBJ1-1; cdr3_nt: TGCGCCAGCAGCTGGTGGGACGCCGGGGGCACTGAAGCTTTCTTT; cdr3_aa: CASSWWDAGGTEAFF
v_call: TRBV28; d_call: -; clone_size: -; j_call: TRBJ2-5; cdr3_nt: TGTGCCAGCATGCACGAGTTTCAAGAGACCCAGTACTTC; cdr3_aa: CASMHEFQETQYF
v_call: TRBV19; d_call: -; clone_size: -; j_call: TRBJ2-1; cdr3_nt: TGTGCCAGTAGTATTAGGCCGGTCCTAGACCGCGAGCAGTTCTTC; cdr3_aa: CASSIRPVLDREQFF
v_call: TRBV6-1; d_call: TRBD2; clone_size: -; j_call: TRBJ2-3; cdr3_nt: TGTGCCAGCAGTGGCCTAGCGGGGGACAGCACAGATACGCAGTATTTT; cdr3_aa: CASSGLAGDSTDTQYF
v_call: TRBV30; d_call: -; clone_size: few; j_call: TRBJ1-1; cdr3_nt: TGTGCCTGGGCCCAGGTGATGAACACTGAAGCTTTCTTT; cdr3_aa: CAWAQVMNTEAFF
v_call: TRBV5-1; d_call: -; clone_size: -; j_call: TRBJ2-5; cdr3_nt: TGCGCCAGCAGCTTTGGGGCTTGGGAGACCCAGTACTTC; cdr3_aa: CASSFGAWETQYF
v_call: TRBV12-2; d_call: -; clone_size: -; j_call: TRBJ1-2; cdr3_nt: TGTGCAAGTCGCTTCCAAACAGGGTTGGGCGATGGCTACACCTTC; cdr3_aa: CASRFQTGLGDGYTF
v_call: TRBV5-1; d_call: -; clone_size: once; j_call: TRBJ2-7; cdr3_nt: TGCGCCAGCAGCGGACAAAGACAGAGGCATCACGAGCAGTACTTC; cdr3_aa: CASSGQRQRHHEQYF
v_call: TRBV6-5; d_call: -; clone_size: -; j_call: TRBJ1-2; cdr3_nt: TGTGCCAGCAGTCTATTTGTCAGGGGTAACTATGGCTACACCTTC; cdr3_aa: CASSLFVRGNYGYTF
v_call: TRBV29-1; d_call: -; clone_size: -; j_call: TRBJ1-3; cdr3_nt: TGCAGCGTCAACAGGGATCGGGGCGGAAACACCATATATTTT; cdr3_aa: CSVNRDRGGNTIYF
v_call: TRBV7-9; d_call: -; clone_size: -; j_call: TRBJ2-7; cdr3_nt: TGTGCCAGCAGCTTAGGACAGGGAGGCGTAAGCGAGCAGTACTTC; cdr3_aa: CASSLGQGGVSEQYF
v_call: TRBV4-1; d_call: -; clone_size: -; j_call: TRBJ2-1; cdr3_nt: TGCGCCAGCAGCCAAGTAGCAGGGGTTGGGTACAATGAGCAGTTCTTC; cdr3_aa: CASSQVAGVGYNEQFF
v_call: TRBV4-1; d_call: -; clone_size: -; j_call: TRBJ2-5; cdr3_nt: TGCGCCAGCAGCCAAGCGGGGACACAAGAGACCCAGTACTTC; cdr3_aa: CASSQAGTQETQYF
v_call: TRBV7-9; d_call: -; clone_size: -; j_call: TRBJ2-7; cdr3_nt: TGTGCCAGCAGCTTATTTGCCAGAAACTACGAGCAGTACTTC; cdr3_aa: CASSLFARNYEQYF
v_call: TRBV5-8; d_call: TRBD1; clone_size: -; j_call: TRBJ1-2; cdr3_nt: TGTGCCAGCAGCTCGAGGGGACAGGAAGACTATGGCTACACCTTC; cdr3_aa: CASSSRGQEDYGYTF
v_call: TRBV27; d_call: TRBD1; clone_size: -; j_call: TRBJ2-4; cdr3_nt: TGTGCCAGCTCCACAGTGGGGACAGGGTTCATCCGCGCCAAAAACATTCAGTACTTC; cdr3_aa: CASSTVGTGFIRAKNIQYF
v_call: TRBV11-2; d_call: -; clone_size: -; j_call: TRBJ2-2; cdr3_nt: TGTGCCAGCAGCCCACAGGGCCTGAACACCGGGGAGCTGTTTTTT; cdr3_aa: CASSPQGLNTGELFF
v_call: TRBV27; d_call: -; clone_size: -; j_call: TRBJ2-1; cdr3_nt: TGTGCCAGCAGTCTTTCCCCTACAGGGTCCCTTACTCGAGAGCAGTTCTTC; cdr3_aa: CASSLSPTGSLTREQFF
v_call: TRBV4-1; d_call: TRBD1; clone_size: once; j_call: TRBJ1-4; cdr3_nt: TGCGCCAGCAGCCAAAAAGGCAACACCGGGACAGTTAATGAAAAACTGTTTTTT; cdr3_aa: CASSQKGNTGTVNEKLFF
v_call: TRBV18; d_call: -; clone_size: -; j_call: TRBJ1-1; cdr3_nt: TGTGCCAGCTCATCGACAGGAGAGAACACTGAAGCTTTCTTT; cdr3_aa: CASSSTGENTEAFF
v_call: TRBV4-1; d_call: TRBD1; clone_size: -; j_call: TRBJ1-5; cdr3_nt: TGCGCCAGCAGCCAACTGGACAGGAGCAATCAGCCCCAGCATTTT; cdr3_aa: CASSQLDRSNQPQHF
v_call: TRBV15; d_call: TRBD1; clone_size: -; j_call: TRBJ2-2; cdr3_nt: TGTGCCACCAGCAGAGACGACAGGGCGGGCACCGGGGAGCTGTTTTTT; cdr3_aa: CATSRDDRAGTGELFF
v_call: TRBV28; d_call: TRBD1; clone_size: -; j_call: TRBJ2-7; cdr3_nt: TGTGCCAGCATTGCACAATCTCCGGGACAGGGAAGCCACGAGCAGTACTTC; cdr3_aa: CASIAQSPGQGSHEQYF
v_call: TRBV7-9; d_call: -; clone_size: -; j_call: TRBJ2-7; cdr3_nt: TGTGCCAGCAGCTCCTCCATCGGCGCAGGGGCGATATCCTACGAGCAGTACTTC; cdr3_aa: CASSSSIGAGAISYEQYF
v_call: TRBV5-4; d_call: -; clone_size: once; j_call: TRBJ1-2; cdr3_nt: TGTGCCAGCAGCTTCACGGGGAGTTATGGCTACACCTTC; cdr3_aa: CASSFTGSYGYTF
v_call: TRBV5-4; d_call: -; clone_size: -; j_call: TRBJ2-3; cdr3_nt: TGTGCCAGCAGCTTGTTCGGGACTAGCACAGATACGCAGTATTTT; cdr3_aa: CASSLFGTSTDTQYF